This T cell receptor (beta chain) was sequenced during a study of OX40 agonist ivuxolimab in advanced cancers. Regarding the complete study: Ivuxolimab, which targeted the costimulatory receptor OX40 (CD134), was an agonistic, fully human IgG2 monoclonal antibody. The monotherapy dose-escalation portion (N of about 50 patients) of the phase I ivuxolimab trial is reported in the paper. Partial responses were achieved by three dose-escalation patients, of whom one had hepatocellular carcinoma and two had cutaneous melanoma. Among the 52 dose-escalation patients, about 20 had hepatocellular carcinoma, about 15 melanoma, 9 renal cell carcinoma and 9 head and neck cancer. Prior anti-PD-1, anti-PD-L1 or anti-CTLA-4 therapy was permitted, and roughly two fifths of dose-escalation patients had received checkpoint inhibitors. The purpose of peripheral TCRbeta sequencing was to test whether ivuxolimab changed TCR sequence diversity and led to clonal T-cell expansion. In the dose-escalation cohort, 82.7% of patients were male, and the mean age was around 60 years, with a range of 23 to 79. Intravenous ivuxolimab was administered to patients every 2 weeks at six dose levels: 0.01, 0.1, 0.3, 1.5, 3 and 10 mg/kg.

The trial excluded patients who had a history of autoimmune disease or who were on systemic immunosuppression. Peripheral blood for TCR sequencing was drawn from every dose cohort at baseline, at cycle 4 day 1 and at cycle 7 day 1. Samples came from an open-label, multicenter, first-in-human phase I dose-escalation trial of ivuxolimab. The trial enrolled adults with locally advanced or metastatic head and neck squamous cell, hepatocellular, melanoma or renal cell carcinoma. Before TCR sequencing, CD4+ T cells and CD8+ T cells from peripheral blood were sorted into separate populations. To sequence the TCRbeta CDR3 region, genomic DNA was isolated from the sorted cells. The immunoSEQ Assay was used for sequencing of TCRbeta CDR3 regions. TCRdb holds this immuneACCESS table with in-frame rearrangements only. Some clones are missing; in checked studies, unresolved V genes explain under half, and the rest has no known cause. The table for this sample lists about 49,000 clones; around 81% of them were counted only once. The top ten constitute approximately 6.5% of the sample.

Trimming costs V 2 bases and J 5 bases, and their ends lie 15 bases apart. Spanning cysteine to phenylalanine, the CDR3 consists of 15 amino acids. The entry retains the CDR3 DNA only, 45 bases that are in frame from base 1. CDR1 and CDR2 (MNHEY, SMNVEV) derive from the germline V gene (reference sequence). Points on this clone: Its antigen has not been determined. Per-base qualities were not stored, and no clone one base away is much larger.

The investigation overall reported the following: Which antigens the clonally expanded peripheral T cells were specific for was not determined. In partial responders in the 0.1-3.0 mg/kg groups, normalized peripheral clonal expansion was found to be among the lowest, especially among CD8+ T cells. Low levels of normalized T-cell clonal expansion were also seen in some patients who did not respond. After ivuxolimab, expanded clones were on average more numerous among CD8+ T cells than among CD4+ T cells. At doses from 0.1 to 3.0 mg/kg, clonal expansion was seen in both CD4+ and CD8+ blood T cells between baseline and week 6.

Recombination linked TRBV27 to TRBJ1-1; a weak D assignment points to TRBD1 (5 bases agree). The sequence derives from an adult with an advanced solid tumor such as melanoma, head and neck, liver or kidney cancer. This specimen consisted of CD4+ or CD8+ T cells sorted from blood, obtained in a trial of the OX40 agonist ivuxolimab. The nucleotide sequence reads TGTGCCAGCAGTTTAACGTTTGGGGGGAGAACTGAAGCTTTCTTT. Its translation is CASSLTFGGRTEAFF.